Sequencing of this T cell receptor (beta chain) was carried out in a study of T cells in Graves' hyperthyroidism and ophthalmopathy. This clonotype was counted between two and nine times. The CDR3 runs to 13 residues. Trimming took 2 bases from V and 6 from J; bases not matched to a gene: 3. It was uncontrolled infection, other autoimmune disease, pregnancy or lactation that excluded patients. RNA transcripts provided the source from which TCR beta CDR3 regions were amplified. RT-PCR in the first round (using the HTBI primer set) targeted the TCR CDR3. TCRdb reprocessed the multiplex PCR reads via MiXCR and lists one record per CDR3 protein. The repertoire has 600,000 to 700,000 distinct CDR3 sequences, roughly 46% of them found once; the top ten carry about 7.2%.

V and J are TRBV12-3 or TRBV12-4 and TRBJ1-2; 7 bases are shared with TRBD1. Sequencing was performed on peripheral blood or thyroid tissue (not recorded which). This clonotype originated in an adult man with Graves' disease, either hyperthyroidism or ophthalmopathy (not recorded which). The CDR3: CASSLNTGDGYTF. CDR3 nucleotide sequence: TGTGCCAGCAGTTTAAATACAGGGGATGGCTACACCTTC.